Presented here are 17 T cell receptor beta chains from one specimen sequenced in a study of glioma-infiltrating T cells after dendritic cell vaccination. The method was immunoSEQ multiplex PCR; TCRdb's version includes in-frame clones alone and lacks a portion of them. The repertoire holds tens of thousands of clones, 75% to 85% seen once, with 9% to 10% in the top ten. This sample comprised blood, obtained before dendritic cell vaccination. The receptors come from a human donor with glioblastoma.

The chain recombines TRBV28 with TRBJ2-1, with unresolved D. The germline CDR1 and CDR2 sequences are MDHEN and SYDVKM. V was shortened by 6 bases and J by 0 bases, with 9 bases between the two germline ends. This CDR3 contains 14 residues. CDR3 amino acids: CASRLRSSYNEQFF. The CDR3 nucleotides are TGTGCCAGCAGACTAAGGAGCTCCTACAATGAGCAGTTCTTC.

The chain is built from TRBV5-1 and TRBJ1-4; 7 bases are shared with TRBD1. Losses at the gene ends were 2 bases for V and 6 bases for J; bases not matched to a gene: 4. This CDR3 has 14 residues. Germline V CDR1 and CDR2: SGHRS, YFSETQ. In DNA, the CDR3 is TGCGCCAGCAGCTTCAGGCAGGGGGATGAAAAACTGTTTTTT. This codes for CASSFRQGDEKLFF.

The chain carries TRBV25-1 and TRBJ1-2; the D is unclear. Trimming cost V 3 bases and J 8 bases, with 13 bases left between them. CDR3 size: 13 residues. Germline loops: CDR1 MGHDK, CDR2 SYGVNS. CDR3 DNA: TGTGCCAGCAGTGACCCGGGCGGGTGGGGCTACACCTTC. Protein: CASSDPGGWGYTF.

J is TRBJ2-7 and V is TRBV6-1; TRBD2 is a possible D gene (5 bases). V was shortened by 4 bases and J by 2 bases, with 9 bases between the two germline ends. The germline V gene encodes CDR1 MNHNS and CDR2 SASEGT. The CDR3 is 13 residues long. The CDR3 DNA follows: TGTGCCAGCAGTGTTGAGGGTACCTACGAGCAGTACTTC. Amino acids: CASSVEGTYEQYF.

The genes are TRBV5-6 and TRBJ2-1, with TRBD2 identical over 7 bases. V gave up 1 base and J gave up 12 bases; unmatched junction bases: 10. Germline V gene sequence: CDR1 SGHDT, CDR2 YYEEEE. The CDR3 totals 14 residues. The CDR3 nucleotides are TGTGCCAGCAGCTTGCGCGGGAGTTGGCAGGGGCAGTTCTTC. Protein sequence: CASSLRGSWQGQFF.

The chain employs TRBV7-8 and TRBJ1-5, with 8 bases fitting TRBD1. The CDR3 loop spans 17 amino acids. V trimming: 5 bases; J trimming: 1 base; junction bases outside the gene matches: 10. Germline CDR1 reads SGHVS; CDR2 reads FQNEAQ. DNA of the CDR3: TGTGCCAGCAGCCCCCTGACAGGGGTAAGGAGCAATCAGCCCCAGCATTTT. The encoded protein is CASSPLTGVRSNQPQHF.

V gene TRBV5-1 combines with J gene TRBJ2-2; no definite D call. Germline-derived CDR1 and CDR2 are SGHRS and YFSETQ. Trimming pared 0 bases from V and 7 bases from J, leaving 7 bases between. The length of the CDR3 is 13 residues. The CDR3: CASSLGTSGELFF. CDR3 sequence (DNA): TGCGCCAGCAGCTTGGGTACCAGCGGGGAGCTGTTTTTT. The whole variable domain, filled in from reference TRBV5-1 and TRBJ2-2, reads KAGVTQTPRYLIKTRGQQVTLSCSPISGHRSVSWYQQTPGQGLQFLFEYFSETQRNKGNFPGRFSGRQFSNSRSEMNVSTLELGDSALYLCASSLGTSGELFFGEGSRLTVL.

In DNA form, the CDR3 reads TGCAGCGCCCGGCGGGGACAGGGTGCTTTCTTT. It encodes CSARRGQGAFF. This sequence joins TRBV29-1 and TRBJ1-1; 9 bases fit TRBD1. V was pared by 7 bases and J by 11 bases, with 8 bases of the junction left unmatched. This CDR3 contains 11 residues. Germline V CDR1 and CDR2: SQVTM, ANQGSEA.

The rearrangement uses TRBV7-2 and TRBJ2-3; D possibly corresponds to TRBD1 (6 bases). V was clipped by 4 bases and J by 10 bases, with 9 bases between them. CDR1 is SGHTA and CDR2 is FQGNSA in the germline V gene. The CDR3 has 11 amino acids. The CDR3 region has the DNA TGTGCCAGCAGCTCCCCAGGGGCGCAGTATTTT. Protein sequence: CASSSPGAQYF.

This clone appeared once. The chain links TRBV28 to TRBJ1-1; tentatively, D is TRBD1 (5 bases). V shed 6 bases and J shed 3 bases, with 14 bases lying between them. Germline V gene sequence: CDR1 MDHEN, CDR2 SYDVKM. This CDR3 contains 14 residues. CDR3 sequence reads: CASRDGASDTEAFF. The CDR3 coding sequence is TGTGCCAGCAGGGATGGGGCGTCAGACACTGAAGCTTTCTTT.

This chain links TRBV6-5 with TRBJ2-7; TRBD2 matches at 7 bases. Germline CDR1 reads MNHEY; CDR2 reads SVGAGI. The CDR3 extends over 15 amino acids. J gave up 0 bases and V 5 bases, and 7 bases lay outside the gene matches. As DNA, the CDR3 is TGTGCCAGCAGTAGCACGGGACTATACTCCTACGAGCAGTACTTC. Amino acids: CASSSTGLYSYEQYF.

This chain joins TRBV4-1 and TRBJ2-7; possibly TRBD1 for D (6 bases). With 4 bases removed from V and 0 bases from J, the gap between germline ends came to 10 bases. From germline, CDR1 is MGHRA and CDR2 YSYEKL. This CDR3 spans 14 amino acids. The CDR3 nucleotides read TGCGCCAGCAGCCCAGACAGGTACTCCTACGAGCAGTACTTC. It encodes CASSPDRYSYEQYF.

The V gene is TRBV19, the J gene TRBJ1-1, with 7 bases matching TRBD1. The CDR3 length is 14 residues. Germline V gene sequence: CDR1 LNHDA, CDR2 SQIVND (reference sequence). Trimming took 9 bases from V and 1 from J; bases not matched to a gene: 8. This CDR3 reads CASSWGQSNTEAFF. CDR3 bases: TGTGCCAGCTCATGGGGACAGTCGAACACTGAAGCTTTCTTT.

This clone came up a few times. The chain recombines TRBV28 with TRBJ1-2; D might be TRBD1 (5 bases). Per germline, CDR1 MDHEN and CDR2 SYDVKM. Trimming cost V 2 bases and J 8 bases, with 18 bases left between them. This CDR3 comprises 15 residues. CDR3 amino acids: CASSLPLGGEGGYTF. The CDR3 DNA reads TGTGCCAGCAGTTTACCCTTGGGAGGGGAAGGCGGCTACACCTTC.

V and J are TRBV6-1 and TRBJ2-5, with 12 bases identical to TRBD1. The CDR3 spans 14 residues. V shed 9 bases, J shed 5 bases, and the junction held 7 bases outside the gene matches. Per the germline V gene, CDR1 is MNHNS and CDR2 is SASEGT. The CDR3 here is CASTGTGGRETQYF. The CDR3 DNA reads as TGTGCCAGTACCGGGACAGGGGGCCGGGAGACCCAGTACTTC.

This chain joins TRBV7-9 and TRBJ2-7; D might be TRBD2 (6 bases). This CDR3 region has 16 residues. Germline-derived CDR1 and CDR2 are SEHNR and FQNEAQ (reference sequence). The V gene lost 4 bases and the J gene lost 2 bases, with 18 bases spanning the gap. The CDR3, as DNA: TGTGCCAGCAGCTCGCCTTCGGGGGTACGTCCCTACGAGCAGTACTTC. The encoded protein is CASSSPSGVRPYEQYF.

The rearrangement links TRBV7-2 to TRBJ2-1, with D possibly matching TRBD2 (5 bases). Between the trimmed V and J ends, which lost 1 base and 0 bases, there was a span of 7 bases. Germline lookup yields CDR1 SGHTA and CDR2 FQGNSA. The CDR3 loop spans 15 amino acids. The chain's CDR3 is CASSLESGSYNEQFF. The CDR3 nucleotides read TGTGCCAGCAGCTTAGAAAGCGGCTCCTACAATGAGCAGTTCTTC.